The T cell receptor beta chain described here comes from a study of blood T cell repertoires in COVID-19. The CDR3 consists of 13 residues. CDR1 KGHDR and CDR2 SFDVKD come from the germline V gene. The ends were cut back, 5 bases at V and 6 bases at J, with 9 bases in the middle. The method was immunoSEQ multiplex PCR; TCRdb's version includes in-frame clones alone and lacks a portion of them. The table lists some 64,000 clones, roughly two thirds of them singletons, with roughly 49% in the top ten. Source material: PBMCs or T cells enriched from blood (not recorded which). The sequence was obtained from a woman aged 55-69 years who had been exposed to COVID-19. The rearrangement links TRBV24-1 to TRBJ2-2, with D perhaps TRBD2 (6 bases). The CDR3 sequence: CATSGSSAGELFF. CDR3 DNA sequence: TGTGCCACCAGTGGGTCTAGCGCCGGGGAGCTGTTTTTT.